The sequence of this T cell receptor beta chain was determined in a study of memory CD4+ T cells and cytomegalovirus serostatus. Study-level findings and limits: Median bootstrapped AUC for CMV status was about 0.95 originally, around 0.91 US-trained.

Assay used: immunoSEQ multiplex PCR; TCRdb lists only in-frame clones, some missing. The table has 85,000 to 100,000 clones, about 80% seen once; the top ten hold less than 4%. Single viable CD3+CD4+CD8-CD45RO+ cells were sorted as the memory CD4+ T cells. Worth noting for this clone: The antigen remains unidentified.

Germline V gene lookup returns CDR1 SNHLY and CDR2 FYNNEI. The CDR3 extends over 16 amino acids. The V end lost 5 bases, the J end lost 8 bases, and 24 bases lay between the germline ends. The chain links TRBV2 to TRBJ1-2; maybe TRBD1 (5 bases). This clonotype originated in an adult in good health and CMV-seropositive. Source material: memory CD4+ T cells from blood. CDR3 coding DNA: TGTGCCAGCAGTCCTTCTAAGTGGTTGGGGAGGGACGGCTACACCTTC. This translates into CASSPSKWLGRDGYTF. The whole variable domain, remainder taken from reference TRBV2 and TRBJ1-2, is EPEVTQTPSHQVTQMGQEVILRCVPISNHLYFYWYRQILGQKVEFLVSFYNNEISEKSEIFDDQFSVERPDGSNFTLKIRSTKLEDSAMYFCASSPSKWLGRDGYTFGSGTRLTVV.